The following is a TCR beta chain sequence with its context. Its antigen is not known. The data were obtained in a study of identical twins. TCRdb redid the calling of the 5' RACE reads with MiXCR, one entry per CDR3 protein. The table shows about 1.7 million distinct CDR3 sequences, with less than 35% occurring only once. Study conclusions and caveats: Insertions were reduced in abundant cord blood beta clonotypes but not in memory repertoires. For monozygotic twins, models underestimated out-of-frame TCR alpha sharing.

V was trimmed by 5 bases and J by 0 bases, leaving 11 bases between them. This CDR3 is 15 amino acids long. CDR1 and CDR2 from the germline V gene are LGHDT and YNNKEL (reference sequence). Sequenced input: cord blood. This receptor was taken from a newborn girl in good health. The chain combines TRBV3-1 with TRBJ2-4, with D hard to call. CDR3 DNA: TGTGCCAGCAGCTACCTTGGGGAAGCCAAAAACATTCAGTACTTC. Its protein product is CASSYLGEAKNIQYF.